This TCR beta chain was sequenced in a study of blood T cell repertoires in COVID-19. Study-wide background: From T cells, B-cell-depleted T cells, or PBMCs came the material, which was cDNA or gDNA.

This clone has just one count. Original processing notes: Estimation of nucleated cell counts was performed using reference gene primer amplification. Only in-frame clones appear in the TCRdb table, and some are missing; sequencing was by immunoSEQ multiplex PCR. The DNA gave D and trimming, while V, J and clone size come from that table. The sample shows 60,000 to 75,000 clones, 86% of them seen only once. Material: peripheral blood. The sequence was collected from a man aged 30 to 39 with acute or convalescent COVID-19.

CDR3 protein: CAISEGGYEQYF. For the CDR3, the DNA is TGTGCCATCAGTGAAGGGGGATACGAGCAGTACTTC. The rearrangement uses TRBV10-3 and TRBJ2-7; D is possibly TRBD1 (6 bases). The CDR3 is 12 amino acids. V shed 3 bases and J shed 4 bases, with 7 bases lying between them. CDR1 is ENHRY and CDR2 is SYGVKD in the germline V gene.